This is a list of T cell receptor beta chains from one sample in a study of cytomegalovirus exposure and HLA in healthy donors. The table came from immunoSEQ multiplex PCR; TCRdb's copy has only in-frame clones and leaves some out. The sample records 120,000 to 150,000 clones, 75% to 80% being singletons. The sequenced material came from PBMCs. These receptors were obtained from a young woman in good health and CMV-seronegative. The CDR3 runs from the conserved cysteine through the conserved F or W. Fields, in order: CDR3 length, V gene, J gene, D gene, CDR3 DNA, CDR3 protein. A D gene is named only where the DNA matches it firmly.

>12|TRBV5-1|TRBJ2-7|NA
TGCGCCAGCAGCCCAGACAGTTACGAGCAGTACTTC
CASSPDSYEQYF
>15|TRBV30|TRBJ1-1|NA
TGTGCCTGGAGTAACCCAGGGATTGGGAACACTGAAGCTTTCTTT
CAWSNPGIGNTEAFF
>15|TRBV14|TRBJ1-2|TRBD1
TGTGCCAGCAGCCAAGACTGGACAGGGAGAAGTGGCTACACCTTC
CASSQDWTGRSGYTF
>15|TRBV18|TRBJ2-1|TRBD1
TGTGCCAGCTCACCTGGACAGGGGGGAGTAAATGAGCAGTTCTTC
CASSPGQGGVNEQFF
>12|TRBV10-3|TRBJ1-1|NA
TGTGCCATCAGTGAGACAGGGTATGAAGCTTTCTTT
CAISETGYEAFF
>16|TRBV11-1|TRBJ2-1|NA
TGTGCCAGCATTACGACATCGGGGGACTCCTACAATGAGCAGTTCTTC
CASITTSGDSYNEQFF
>18|TRBV9|TRBJ2-1|NA
TGTGCCAGCAGCGTAGAAGGGGGGGTTTTTACTAAGTACAATGAGCAGTTCTTC
CASSVEGGVFTKYNEQFF
>13|TRBV6-5|TRBJ2-3|TRBD1
TGTGCCAGCAGACAGGGGTTGGGTGGTACGCAGTATTTT
CASRQGLGGTQYF
>15|TRBV4-2|TRBJ2-1|TRBD1
TGTGCCAGCAGCCCTTCTTGGGACAGCTACAATGAGCAGTTCTTC
CASSPSWDSYNEQFF
>12|TRBV5-1|TRBJ1-1|NA
TGCGCCAGCAGCTTCGGGGACACTGAAGCTTTCTTT
CASSFGDTEAFF